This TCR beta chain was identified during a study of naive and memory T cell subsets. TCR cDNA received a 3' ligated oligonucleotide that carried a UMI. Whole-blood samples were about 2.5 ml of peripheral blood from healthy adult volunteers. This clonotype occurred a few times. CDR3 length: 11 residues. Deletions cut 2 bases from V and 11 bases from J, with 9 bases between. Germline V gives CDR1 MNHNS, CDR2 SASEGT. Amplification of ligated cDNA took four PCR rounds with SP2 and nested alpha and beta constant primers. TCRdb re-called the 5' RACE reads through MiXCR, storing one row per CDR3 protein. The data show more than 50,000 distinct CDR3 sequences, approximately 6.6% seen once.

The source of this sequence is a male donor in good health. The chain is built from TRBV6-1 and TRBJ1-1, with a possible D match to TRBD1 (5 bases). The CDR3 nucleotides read TGTGCCAGCAGTGAATTCAGGGAGGCTTTCTTT. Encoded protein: CASSEFREAFF.